This TCR beta chain was recorded in a study of Graves' ophthalmopathy and Graves' hyperthyroidism. Study-wide results and limits: Blood also carried most expanded thyroid clonotypes exceeding 0.001 frequency.

Amplification of TCR beta CDR3 regions used RNA transcripts. Second-round multiplex PCR came after first-round RT-PCR with HTBI primers. TCRdb reanalysed the multiplex PCR reads using MiXCR and keeps one entry per CDR3 protein. The sample consists of hundreds of thousands of distinct CDR3 sequences, roughly 41% of them appearing once. The length of the CDR3 is 17 residues. CDR1 is MNHNS, CDR2 SASEGT, per germline. V was cut by 3 bases and J by 3 bases, with 18 bases left in between. With regard to this clonotype: The antigen is unknown.

This receptor was taken from an adult man with Graves' ophthalmopathy. The chain employs TRBV6-1 and TRBJ1-5; D might be TRBD1 (5 bases). The sample was peripheral blood. DNA for the CDR3: TGTGCCAGCAGTGATCGTAGGGGCAAGGGGAACAATCAGCCCCAGCATTTT. The encoded protein is CASSDRRGKGNNQPQHF.